The 30 T cell receptor beta chains given below trace back to one sample, sequenced in a study of cytotoxic CD8 clonotypes in ibrutinib-treated CLL. Using immunoSEQ multiplex PCR, the repertoire was profiled, and TCRdb retains in-frame clones only, with some absent. The sample has tens of thousands of clones; roughly 65% are singletons. Sequenced material: PBMCs, taken at disease progression, from a patient treated with ibrutinib. The receptors here all came from a human donor with chronic lymphocytic leukemia.

This chain links TRBV5-6 with TRBJ1-5; a possible D gene is TRBD1 (6 bases). V was shortened by 3 bases and J by 4 bases, with 11 bases between the two germline ends. Germline V gene data show CDR1 as SGHDT and CDR2 as YYEEEE. CDR3 length equals 14 residues. The CDR3 loop reads CASSSLDRNQPQHF. The CDR3 bases are TGTGCCAGCAGCTCATTGGACAGAAATCAGCCCCAGCATTTT.

This sequence joins TRBV7-6 and TRBJ2-2, with D hard to call. Germline CDR1 is SGHVS and CDR2 is FNYEAQ. The CDR3 extends over 15 amino acids. V lost 2 bases and J 0 bases, leaving 7 bases between the germline ends. The DNA of the CDR3 is TGTGCCAGCAGCTTATCGGTGGCGAACACCGGGGAGCTGTTTTTT. Translated, it gives CASSLSVANTGELFF.

This chain joins TRBV2 and TRBJ1-2, with unresolved D. Trimming stripped 5 bases from V and 4 bases from J, with 8 bases between. Germline CDR1 and CDR2: SNHLY and FYNNEI. This CDR3 region has 12 residues. Here the CDR3 DNA reads TGTGCCAGCAGTTACGACACCTATGGCTACACCTTC. This translates into CASSYDTYGYTF.

The chain recombines TRBV28 with TRBJ1-2; 7 bases are shared with TRBD1. Germline CDR1 MDHEN, CDR2 SYDVKM. V was pared by 10 bases and J by 8 bases, with 7 bases of the junction left unmatched. This CDR3 contains 11 residues. The CDR3 loop is CATYDRAGYTF. The DNA of the CDR3 is TGTGCCACGTACGACAGGGCAGGCTACACCTTC.

This chain links TRBV2 with TRBJ2-3; D might be TRBD1 (6 bases). Germline lookup yields CDR1 SNHLY and CDR2 FYNNEI. The CDR3 consists of 15 residues. V was cut by 6 bases and J by 0 bases, with 13 bases left in between. CDR3 bases: TGTGCCAGCAGGGTGGACAGTTCTAGCACAGATACGCAGTATTTT. This encodes CASRVDSSSTDTQYF.

The J gene is TRBJ2-1, the V gene TRBV11-2, with D possibly being TRBD2 (6 bases). CDR3 length equals 15 residues. V lost 1 base and J lost 4, with 11 bases in between. Per the germline V gene, CDR1 is SGHAT and CDR2 is FQNNGV. The CDR3 bases are TGTGCCAGCAGCTTAGTGCGGGGAGGTTACAATGAGCAGTTCTTC. Encoded protein: CASSLVRGGYNEQFF.

The chain combines TRBV7-9 with TRBJ2-7; 7 bases fit TRBD1. Germline V CDR1 and CDR2: SEHNR, FQNEAQ (reference sequence). This CDR3 is built from 13 residues. V was clipped by 4 bases and J by 6 bases; unmatched bases: 6. CDR3: CASSSRTGVEQYF. CDR3 bases: TGTGCCAGCAGCTCCAGAACAGGGGTCGAGCAGTACTTC.

The chain joins TRBV7-8 to TRBJ2-3, with D possibly called TRBD1 or TRBD2 (5 bases each). The CDR3 is made up of 16 amino acids. Trimming removed 2 bases at V and 0 bases at J, with 12 bases between. In germline, CDR1 is SGHVS, CDR2 FQNEAQ. CDR3 nucleotides: TGTGCCAGCAGCTTATTCAGAGGGACCAGCACAGATACGCAGTATTTT. This codes for CASSLFRGTSTDTQYF.

This clone was counted between two and nine times. A read error may produce the germline difference seen at one junction end. This sequence joins TRBV30 and TRBJ1-4; possible D gene TRBD1, 6 bases. Per germline, CDR1 GTSNPN and CDR2 SVGIG (reference sequence). The CDR3 spans 14 residues. CDR3 loop: CAWNGGPTYEKLFF. The CDR3 DNA sequence: TGTGCCTGGAACGGGGGCCCAACTTATGAAAAACTGTTTTTT. The whole variable domain, filled in from reference TRBV30 and TRBJ1-4, reads SQTIHQWPATLVQPVGSPLSLECTVEGTSNPNLYWYRQAAGRGLQLLFYSVGIGQISSEVPQNLSASRPQDRQFILSSKKLLLSDSGFYLCAWNGGPTYEKLFFGSGTQLSVL.

V gene TRBV5-6 combines with J gene TRBJ2-7; 8 positions match TRBD1. The germline V gene encodes CDR1 SGHDT and CDR2 YYEEEE. With V trimmed by 0 bases and J by 7 bases, 3 bases remained unmatched. The CDR3 runs to 13 residues. In DNA form, the CDR3 reads TGTGCCAGCAGCTTGGGGACAGGGTCAGAGCAGTACTTC. It is translated as CASSLGTGSEQYF.

V and J are TRBV18 and TRBJ2-5, with 9 bases lining up with TRBD1. Germline V gene sequence: CDR1 KGHSH, CDR2 LQKENI. This CDR3 has 13 residues. V gave up 8 bases and J gave up 5 bases; unmatched junction bases: 6. Here the CDR3 DNA reads TGTGCCAGCGCGAACAGGGGGCGGGAGACCCAGTACTTC. Residues: CASANRGRETQYF.

This sequence joins TRBV7-9 and TRBJ2-1; D may be TRBD2 (6 bases). Trimming left V 5 bases short and J 0 bases short, with 20 bases between. CDR3 length: 18 residues. Germline V gives CDR1 SEHNR, CDR2 FQNEAQ (reference sequence). CDR3 amino acids: CASSGEGTGVGSYNEQFF. The CDR3, as DNA: TGTGCCAGCAGCGGAGAGGGTACGGGAGTGGGCTCCTACAATGAGCAGTTCTTC.

J is TRBJ1-1 and V is TRBV7-9, with 8 bases lining up with TRBD1. In germline, CDR1 is SEHNR, CDR2 FQNEAQ (reference sequence). J lost 1 base, V lost 5 bases, and 3 bases had no gene match. The CDR3 covers 14 residues. The CDR3 protein is CASSLGTGNTEAFF. DNA for the CDR3: TGTGCCAGCAGCCTTGGGACAGGGAACACTGAAGCTTTCTTT.

J is TRBJ1-2 and V is TRBV19; 9 nucleotides match TRBD1. Germline-derived CDR1 and CDR2 are LNHDA and SQIVND (reference sequence). This CDR3 comprises 15 residues. Unmatched junction bases numbered 8, after V lost 6 bases and J lost 3 bases. This CDR3 is CASSSQGAVDYGYTF. The CDR3 DNA sequence: TGTGCCAGTAGCTCACAGGGGGCGGTCGACTATGGCTACACCTTC. Based on the CDR3 plus reference TRBV19 and TRBJ1-2, the full variable domain is DGGITQSPKYLFRKEGQNVTLSCEQNLNHDAMYWYRQDPGQGLRLIYYSQIVNDFQKGDIAEGYSVSREKKESFPLTVTSAQKNPTAFYLCASSSQGAVDYGYTFGSGTRLTVV.

The chain couples TRBV6-5 to TRBJ1-4; D ambiguous. CDR1 is MNHEY and CDR2 is SVGAGI in the germline V gene. V was pared by 2 bases and J by 8 bases, with 6 bases between. The CDR3 is 12 residues long. The CDR3: CASSYNREKLFF. CDR3 DNA: TGTGCCAGCAGTTACAATCGGGAAAAACTGTTTTTT.

V usage is TRBV6-1 and J usage is TRBJ2-4; unclear D gene. The CDR3 has 15 amino acids. Per the germline V gene, CDR1 is MNHNS and CDR2 is SASEGT. The V end was cut by 5 bases, the J end by 0 bases, with 11 bases between. The CDR3 loop reads CASSQTVVAKNIQYF. As DNA, the CDR3 is TGTGCCAGCAGTCAGACGGTAGTAGCCAAAAACATTCAGTACTTC.

The V gene is TRBV2, the J gene TRBJ2-1; 8 bases map to TRBD1. Germline CDR1 reads SNHLY; CDR2 reads FYNNEI. CDR3 size: 15 residues. The trim removed 5 bases at V and 6 bases at J, leaving 9 bases unmatched. Written as DNA, the CDR3 is TGTGCCAGCAGTTCAGACAGGGGAGATCCCAATGAGCAGTTCTTC. Its translation is CASSSDRGDPNEQFF.

V and J are TRBV7-8 and TRBJ2-1; 10 bases map to TRBD1. J gave up 10 bases and V 2 bases, and 5 bases lay outside the gene matches. The CDR3 consists of 14 residues. Germline CDR1 is SGHVS and CDR2 is FQNEAQ. CDR3 amino acids: CASSLFDRGLEQFF. CDR3 nucleotide sequence: TGTGCCAGCAGCTTATTCGACAGGGGGCTGGAGCAGTTCTTC.

Written as DNA, the CDR3 is TGTGCCAGCAGTGAAGACGGGCCGAGCTCCTATAATTCACCCCTCCACTTT. Translation: CASSEDGPSSYNSPLHF. The V and J genes are TRBV28 and TRBJ1-6; the D is unclear. CDR1 MDHEN and CDR2 SYDVKM come from the germline V gene. V shed 5 bases and J shed 0 bases, with 14 bases lying between them. The CDR3 is made up of 17 amino acids. Complete variable domain (other parts from reference TRBV28 and TRBJ1-6): DVKVTQSSRYLVKRTGEKVFLECVQDMDHENMFWYRQDPGLGLRLIYFSYDVKMKEKGDIPEGYSVSREKKERFSLILESASTNQTSMYLCASSEDGPSSYNSPLHFGNGTRLTVT.

CDR3 region: CASIIPWGGRSGEQFF. The CDR3 coding sequence is TGTGCCAGCATAATCCCCTGGGGCGGGAGAAGTGGTGAGCAGTTCTTC. The chain combines TRBV2 with TRBJ2-1; 7 bases agree with TRBD2. The V and J ends lost 7 bases and 9 bases, in that order; junction bases with no gene match: 18. This CDR3 is built from 16 residues. CDR1 and CDR2 from the germline V gene are SNHLY and FYNNEI.

V usage is TRBV10-1 and J usage is TRBJ2-7; 8 bases line up with TRBD2. The CDR3 length is 16 residues. V was pared by 3 bases and J by 3 bases, with 10 bases of the junction left unmatched. In germline, CDR1 is WNHNN, CDR2 SYGVQD (reference sequence). The CDR3, as DNA: TGCGCCAGCAGTGAAGGTCCGAGCGGGAGACACTACGAGCAGTACTTC. It yields the protein CASSEGPSGRHYEQYF.

This chain links TRBV9 with TRBJ2-1, with D unclear. CDR3 length: 15 residues. Trimming removed 2 bases at V and 6 bases at J, with 15 bases between. CDR1 and CDR2 (germline): SGDLS, YYNGEE. The CDR3 loop is CASSVDPGDPNEQFF. The CDR3 bases are TGTGCCAGCAGCGTCGACCCCGGCGACCCCAATGAGCAGTTCTTC. Complete variable domain (other parts from reference TRBV9 and TRBJ2-1): DSGVTQTPKHLITATGQRVTLRCSPRSGDLSVYWYQQSLDQGLQFLIQYYNGEERAKGNILERFSAQQFPDLHSELNLSSLELGDSALYFCASSVDPGDPNEQFFGPGTRLTVL.

V is TRBV29-1 and J is TRBJ1-2; perhaps TRBD1 as D (5 bases). V gave up 2 bases and J gave up 7 bases, with 11 bases separating them. From germline, CDR1 is SQVTM and CDR2 ANQGSEA. This CDR3 spans 12 amino acids. The CDR3 loop is CSVEWGSLGYTF. Written as DNA, the CDR3 is TGCAGCGTTGAATGGGGGTCTCTTGGCTACACCTTC.

The chain recombines TRBV30 with TRBJ1-4; 7 bases fit TRBD1. This CDR3 contains 14 residues. CDR1 GTSNPN and CDR2 SVGIG come from the germline V gene (reference sequence). Trimming cost V 0 bases and J 7 bases; bases outside gene matches: 5. The CDR3 nucleotides read TGTGCCTGGAGTGTAAATGCAGGGGGTGAAAAACTGTTTTTT. This sequence encodes CAWSVNAGGEKLFF.

The J gene is TRBJ1-6, the V gene TRBV28, with 7 bases that match TRBD1. The germline CDR1 and CDR2 sequences are MDHEN and SYDVKM. CDR3 length: 19 residues. V was pared by 1 base and J by 4 bases, with 13 bases of the junction left unmatched. CDR3 amino acids: CASSLSGGTAISYNSPLHF. In DNA, the CDR3 is TGTGCCAGCAGTTTATCAGGCGGGACAGCAATTTCGTATAATTCACCCCTCCACTTT. Supplemented by reference TRBV28 and TRBJ1-6, the full variable domain reads DVKVTQSSRYLVKRTGEKVFLECVQDMDHENMFWYRQDPGLGLRLIYFSYDVKMKEKGDIPEGYSVSREKKERFSLILESASTNQTSMYLCASSLSGGTAISYNSPLHFGNGTRLTVT.

The gene calls are TRBV7-8 and TRBJ2-1, with D hard to call. Trimming shortened V by 3 bases and J by 7 bases, and 13 bases separated the two germline ends. This CDR3 is built from 14 residues. Germline V gives CDR1 SGHVS, CDR2 FQNEAQ. CDR3 in DNA: TGTGCCAGCAGCTTTGGGGTGGGAAGTAATGAGCAGTTCTTC. Its translation: CASSFGVGSNEQFF.

This clone has more than one count but fewer than ten. The CDR3 protein is CASSQRASGRVNEQFF. The CDR3 DNA sequence: TGCGCCAGCAGCCAGAGGGCTAGCGGGAGGGTCAATGAGCAGTTCTTC. V usage is TRBV4-1 and J usage is TRBJ2-1; 12 bases are shared with TRBD2. The CDR3 is 16 residues long. V lost 3 bases, J lost 6 bases, and 6 bases stayed unmatched. Germline CDR1 reads MGHRA; CDR2 reads YSYEKL.

This clone was seen a handful of times. The V and J genes are TRBV4-2 and TRBJ2-1, with D possibly TRBD1 on 5 matching bases. The germline V and J ends were trimmed by 0 bases and 8 bases, with 17 bases remaining between them. This CDR3 has 16 amino acids. Germline V CDR1 and CDR2: LGHNA, YNFKEQ. CDR3 in amino acids: CASSQEVLGAGDEQFF. The CDR3, as DNA: TGTGCCAGCAGCCAAGAAGTCCTAGGGGCTGGGGATGAGCAGTTCTTC.

The chain employs TRBV28 and TRBJ1-2, with D uncertain. The CDR3 spans 14 residues. Trimming took 4 bases from V and 2 from J, leaving 11 bases between them. CDR1 is MDHEN and CDR2 is SYDVKM in the germline V gene. As DNA, the CDR3 is TGTGCCAGCAGTTCAGACGGCCTAAACTATGGCTACACCTTC. It codes for CASSSDGLNYGYTF.

Of note for this clone: Other DNA variants within this sample encode the same CDR3. The gene calls are TRBV2 and TRBJ1-5; no definite D call. The length of the CDR3 is 12 residues. Germline-derived CDR1 and CDR2 are SNHLY and FYNNEI. Trimming took 4 bases from V and 2 from J, leaving 3 bases between them. CDR3 sequence: CASSAGNQPQHF. DNA for the CDR3: TGTGCCAGCAGTGCGGGCAATCAGCCCCAGCATTTT.